This entry features one TCR beta chain sequence. V was cut by 4 bases and J by 4 bases, with 7 bases left in between. Germline CDR1 reads SGHDN; CDR2 reads FVKESK. This CDR3 spans 13 amino acids. This sample is drawn from a study of blood T cell repertoires in COVID-19. Overall study: T cells, B-cell-depleted T cells, or PBMCs provided the cDNA or gDNA that served as material.

Sequencing was performed with immunoSEQ multiplex PCR; in TCRdb, only in-frame clones are kept and a portion is missing. This sample carries a few hundred thousand clones, around 90% of them seen once, and the ten largest clones take around 0.98%. Sequenced material: peripheral blood. The clonotype originates from a woman in her thirties or forties who had recovered from COVID-19. The rearrangement joins TRBV14 to TRBJ2-2, with D perhaps matching TRBD2 (6 bases). The CDR3 sequence is CASSRRGTGELFF. The CDR3 region has the DNA TGTGCCAGCAGCCGGCGGGGCACCGGGGAGCTGTTTTTT.